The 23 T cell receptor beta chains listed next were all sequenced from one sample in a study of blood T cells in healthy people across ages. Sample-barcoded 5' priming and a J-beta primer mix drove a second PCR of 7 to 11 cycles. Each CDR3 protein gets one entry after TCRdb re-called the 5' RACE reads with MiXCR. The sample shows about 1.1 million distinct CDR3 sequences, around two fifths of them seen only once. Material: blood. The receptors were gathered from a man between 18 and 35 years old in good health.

The CDR3 sequence: CAISDSRGWDGYTF. The CDR3 bases are TGTGCCATCAGTGATAGTCGGGGTTGGGATGGCTACACCTTC. This chain links TRBV10-3 with TRBJ1-2, with unresolved D. Looked up from germline, CDR1 is ENHRY and CDR2 is SYGVKD. This CDR3 has 14 amino acids. Between the trimmed V and J ends, which lost 3 bases and 6 bases, there was a span of 14 bases.

The CDR3 region has the DNA TGTGCCAGCAGCCGCACCGGGACAGGGGGCACTGAAGCTTTCTTT. This translates into CASSRTGTGGTEAFF. The chain combines TRBV28 with TRBJ1-1; 11 positions match TRBD1. Germline V gene lookup returns CDR1 MDHEN and CDR2 SYDVKM. The CDR3 length is 15 residues. Trimming removed 6 bases from V and 4 bases from J; junction bases left unmatched: 7.

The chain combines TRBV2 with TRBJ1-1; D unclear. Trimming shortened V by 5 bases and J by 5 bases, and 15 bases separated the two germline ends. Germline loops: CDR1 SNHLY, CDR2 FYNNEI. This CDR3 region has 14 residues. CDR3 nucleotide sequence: TGTGCCAGCAGTCTTAACCTAAGGGATACTGAAGCTTTCTTT. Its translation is CASSLNLRDTEAFF.

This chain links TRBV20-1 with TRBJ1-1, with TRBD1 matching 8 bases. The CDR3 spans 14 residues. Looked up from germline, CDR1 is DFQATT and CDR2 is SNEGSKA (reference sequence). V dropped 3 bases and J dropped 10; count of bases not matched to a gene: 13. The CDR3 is CSARGDRGASGAFF. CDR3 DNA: TGCAGTGCTAGGGGAGACAGGGGTGCTTCTGGAGCTTTCTTT.

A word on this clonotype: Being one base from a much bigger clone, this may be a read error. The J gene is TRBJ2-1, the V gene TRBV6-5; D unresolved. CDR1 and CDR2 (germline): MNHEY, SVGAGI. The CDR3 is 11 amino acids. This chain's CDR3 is CANSYVDEQFF. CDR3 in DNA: TGTGCCAACAGTTACGTTGATGAGCAGTTCTTC.

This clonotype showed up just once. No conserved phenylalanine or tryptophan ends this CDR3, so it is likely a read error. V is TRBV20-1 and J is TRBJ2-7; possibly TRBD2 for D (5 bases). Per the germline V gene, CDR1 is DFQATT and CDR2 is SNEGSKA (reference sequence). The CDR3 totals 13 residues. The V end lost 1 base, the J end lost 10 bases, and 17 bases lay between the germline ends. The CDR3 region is CSARVGNQESQYL. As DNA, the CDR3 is TGCAGTGCTAGAGTCGGGAATCAAGAGAGCCAGTACTTG.

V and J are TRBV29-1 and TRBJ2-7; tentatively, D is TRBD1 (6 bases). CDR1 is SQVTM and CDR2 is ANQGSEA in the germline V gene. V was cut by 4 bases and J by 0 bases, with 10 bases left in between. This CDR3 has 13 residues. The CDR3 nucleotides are TGCAGCGTTGTGGGGACACACTCCTACGAGCAGTACTTC. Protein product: CSVVGTHSYEQYF.

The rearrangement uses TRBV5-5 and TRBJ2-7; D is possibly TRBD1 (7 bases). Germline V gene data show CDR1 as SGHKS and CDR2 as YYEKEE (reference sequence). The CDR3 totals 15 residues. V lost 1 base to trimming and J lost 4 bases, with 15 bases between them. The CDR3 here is CASSLSQGGNYEQYF. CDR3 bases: TGTGCCAGCAGCTTGAGCCAGGGGGGTAATTACGAGCAGTACTTC.

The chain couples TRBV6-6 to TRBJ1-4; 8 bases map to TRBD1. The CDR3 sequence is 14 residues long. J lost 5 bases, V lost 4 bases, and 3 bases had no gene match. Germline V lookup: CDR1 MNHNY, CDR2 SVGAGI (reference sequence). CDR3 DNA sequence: TGTGCCAGCAGTTGGACAGGGAGAAATGAAAAACTGTTTTTT. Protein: CASSWTGRNEKLFF.

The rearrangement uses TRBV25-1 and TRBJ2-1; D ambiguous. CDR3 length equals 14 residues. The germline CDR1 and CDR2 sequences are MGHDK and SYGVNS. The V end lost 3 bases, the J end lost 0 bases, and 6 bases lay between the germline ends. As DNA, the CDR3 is TGTGCCAGCAGTGACATGAGCTCCTACAATGAGCAGTTCTTC. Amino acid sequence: CASSDMSSYNEQFF.

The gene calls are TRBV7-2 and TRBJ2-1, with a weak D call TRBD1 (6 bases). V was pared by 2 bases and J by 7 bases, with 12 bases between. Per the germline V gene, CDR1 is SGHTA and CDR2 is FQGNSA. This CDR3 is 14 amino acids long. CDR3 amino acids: CASSLLQGGNEQFF. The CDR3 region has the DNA TGTGCCAGCAGCTTATTACAGGGCGGGAATGAGCAGTTCTTC.

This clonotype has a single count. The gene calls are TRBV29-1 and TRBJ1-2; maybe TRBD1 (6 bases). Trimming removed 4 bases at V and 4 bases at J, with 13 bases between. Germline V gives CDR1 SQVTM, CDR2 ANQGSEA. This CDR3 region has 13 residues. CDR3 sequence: CSVGGGEGYGYTF. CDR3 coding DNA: TGCAGCGTTGGCGGGGGCGAGGGCTATGGCTACACCTTC.

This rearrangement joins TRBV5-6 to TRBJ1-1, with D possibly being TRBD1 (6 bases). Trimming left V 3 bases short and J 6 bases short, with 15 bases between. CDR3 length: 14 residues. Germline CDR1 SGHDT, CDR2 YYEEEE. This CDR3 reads CASSYPGARAEAFF. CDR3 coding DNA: TGTGCCAGCAGCTACCCAGGGGCGCGGGCTGAAGCTTTCTTT.

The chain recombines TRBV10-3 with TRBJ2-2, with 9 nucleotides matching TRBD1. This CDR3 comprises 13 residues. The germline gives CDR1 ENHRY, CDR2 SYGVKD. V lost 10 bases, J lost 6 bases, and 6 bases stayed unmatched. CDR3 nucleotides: TGTGCCAGCCGGACAGGGGAAGCCGGGGAGCTGTTTTTT. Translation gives CASRTGEAGELFF.

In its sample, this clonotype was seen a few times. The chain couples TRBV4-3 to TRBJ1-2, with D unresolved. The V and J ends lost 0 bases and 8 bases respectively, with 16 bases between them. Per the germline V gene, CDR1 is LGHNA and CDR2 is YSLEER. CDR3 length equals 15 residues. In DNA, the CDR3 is TGCGCCAGCAGCCAAGACGCAGGTCATCTATGGGGCTACACCTTC. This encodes CASSQDAGHLWGYTF.

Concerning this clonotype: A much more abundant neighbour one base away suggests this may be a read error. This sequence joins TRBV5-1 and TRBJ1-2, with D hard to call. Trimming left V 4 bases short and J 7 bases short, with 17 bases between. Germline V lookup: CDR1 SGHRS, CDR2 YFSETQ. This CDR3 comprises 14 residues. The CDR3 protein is CASSPDGTDGGYTF. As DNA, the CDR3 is TGCGCCAGCAGCCCGGACGGAACAGATGGTGGCTACACCTTC.

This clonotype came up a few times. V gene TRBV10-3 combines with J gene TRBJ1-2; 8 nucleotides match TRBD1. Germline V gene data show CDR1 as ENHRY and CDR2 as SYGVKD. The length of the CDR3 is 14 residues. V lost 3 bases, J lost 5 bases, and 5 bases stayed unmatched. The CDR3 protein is CAISDRGPLYGYTF. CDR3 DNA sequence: TGTGCCATCAGTGACAGGGGGCCCCTATATGGCTACACCTTC.

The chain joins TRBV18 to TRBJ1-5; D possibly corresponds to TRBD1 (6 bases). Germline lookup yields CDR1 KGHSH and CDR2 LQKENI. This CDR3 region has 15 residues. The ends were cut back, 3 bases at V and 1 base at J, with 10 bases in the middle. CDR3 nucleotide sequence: TGTGCCAGCTCACCTACAGGGAAAAGCAATCAGCCCCAGCATTTT. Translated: CASSPTGKSNQPQHF.

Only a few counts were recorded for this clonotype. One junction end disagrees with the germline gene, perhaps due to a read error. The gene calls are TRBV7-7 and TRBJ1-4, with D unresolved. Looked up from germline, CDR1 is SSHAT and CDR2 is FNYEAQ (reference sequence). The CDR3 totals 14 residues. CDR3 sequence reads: CASSFGRQDEKLFF. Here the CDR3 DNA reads TGTGCTAGCAGCTTCGGTCGGCAGGATGAAAAACTGTTTTTT.

The DNA for the CDR3 is TGTGCCAGCAGCCAAGAACCGACAACTAATGAAAAACTGTTTTTT. Amino acid sequence: CASSQEPTTNEKLFF. The rearrangement links TRBV4-2 to TRBJ1-4; D is undetermined. The CDR3 length is 15 residues. The V gene's germline CDR1 is LGHNA and CDR2 YNFKEQ. The V end lost 0 bases, the J end lost 0 bases, and 5 bases lay between the germline ends.

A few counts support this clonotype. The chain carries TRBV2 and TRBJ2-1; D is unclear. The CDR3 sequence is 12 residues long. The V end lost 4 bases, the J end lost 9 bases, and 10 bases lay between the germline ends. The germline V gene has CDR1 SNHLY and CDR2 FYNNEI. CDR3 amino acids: CASSVDWAEQFF. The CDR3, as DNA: TGTGCCAGCAGTGTCGACTGGGCTGAGCAGTTCTTC.

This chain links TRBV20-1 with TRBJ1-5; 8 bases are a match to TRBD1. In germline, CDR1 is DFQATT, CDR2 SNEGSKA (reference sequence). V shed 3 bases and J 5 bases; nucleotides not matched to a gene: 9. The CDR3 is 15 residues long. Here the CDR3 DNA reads TGCAGTGCTAGCGACAGGGGAGGGTACGATCAGCCCCAGCATTTT. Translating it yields CSASDRGGYDQPQHF.

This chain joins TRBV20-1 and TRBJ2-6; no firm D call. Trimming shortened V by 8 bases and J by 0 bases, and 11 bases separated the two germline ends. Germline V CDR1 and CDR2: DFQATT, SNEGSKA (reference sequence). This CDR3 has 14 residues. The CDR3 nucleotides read TGCAGTACCTCGACGAACTCTGGGGCCAACGTCCTGACTTTC. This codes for CSTSTNSGANVLTF.